Presented here are 9 T cell receptor beta chains from one specimen sequenced in a study of shared clonotypes between healthy human individuals. Profiling relied on immunoSEQ multiplex PCR, and the TCRdb table lists in-frame clones only, not all of them. The sample includes fewer than 1.8 million clones, 98% of them seen just once. Sequenced input: naive CD4+ T cells sorted from blood. Subset specified: CD45RA+ positively selected. The source of these receptors is a man aged 25 to 40 in good health.

The chain joins TRBV27 to TRBJ1-3, with TRBD1 as a possible D gene (6 bases). The V end was cut by 0 bases, the J end by 4 bases, with 10 bases between. CDR1 and CDR2 from the germline V gene are MNHEY and SMNVEV (reference sequence). The CDR3 sequence is 15 residues long. CDR3 residues: CASSLSGGAGNTIYF. CDR3 bases: TGTGCCAGCAGTTTATCGGGGGGGGCCGGAAACACCATATATTTT.

This rearrangement joins TRBV9 to TRBJ2-1; 9 bases fit TRBD1. Germline CDR1 is SGDLS and CDR2 is YYNGEE. V lost 0 bases, J lost 7 bases, and 8 bases stayed unmatched. The CDR3 totals 16 residues. CDR3 sequence (DNA): TGTGCCAGCAGCGTAGTAGGACAGGGGCGCTTAAATGAGCAGTTCTTC. This codes for CASSVVGQGRLNEQFF.

This clone occurred once. The chain employs TRBV4-1 and TRBJ2-7; maybe TRBD2 (6 bases). From germline, CDR1 is MGHRA and CDR2 YSYEKL. The CDR3 is 18 amino acids. V was cut by 1 base and J by 2 bases, with 21 bases left in between. CDR3 DNA: TGCGCCAGCAGCCAAGCCGGAGTTGTCGGGAGCTCACCCTACGAGCAGTACTTC. Its protein is CASSQAGVVGSSPYEQYF.

The chain employs TRBV19 and TRBJ1-1, with D hard to call. Trimming cost V 3 bases and J 1 base, with 12 bases left between them. The CDR3 spans 15 residues. Germline V CDR1 and CDR2: LNHDA, SQIVND (reference sequence). DNA for the CDR3: TGTGCCAGTAGTATTTCGCCCACGGCGAACACTGAAGCTTTCTTT. Its protein product is CASSISPTANTEAFF. Together with reference TRBV19 and TRBJ1-1, the CDR3 gives the full variable domain: DGGITQSPKYLFRKEGQNVTLSCEQNLNHDAMYWYRQDPGQGLRLIYYSQIVNDFQKGDIAEGYSVSREKKESFPLTVTSAQKNPTAFYLCASSISPTANTEAFFGQGTRLTVV.

This clone was counted once. The chain is built from TRBV6-1 and TRBJ2-1, with D hard to call. The CDR3 has 13 amino acids. Trimming pared 7 bases from V and 0 bases from J, leaving 7 bases between. The germline V gene has CDR1 MNHNS and CDR2 SASEGT. In nucleotides, the CDR3 is TGTGCCAGCACGCCGAGCTCCTACAATGAGCAGTTCTTC. It translates to CASTPSSYNEQFF.

The chain couples TRBV7-2 to TRBJ1-1; weak D call: TRBD1 (5 bases). With 5 bases removed from V and 1 base from J, the gap between germline ends came to 14 bases. This CDR3 is 15 amino acids long. Per germline, CDR1 SGHTA and CDR2 FQGNSA. CDR3 residues: CASSVPVGENTEAFF. Here the CDR3 DNA reads TGTGCCAGCAGCGTACCAGTGGGGGAGAACACTGAAGCTTTCTTT.

The chain is built from TRBV7-2 and TRBJ2-7, with D unresolved. Trimming removed 5 bases from V and 5 bases from J, with 13 bases in between. Germline CDR1 is SGHTA and CDR2 is FQGNSA. There are 13 residues in the CDR3. The CDR3 sequence is CASSETFGHEQYF. The CDR3 bases are TGTGCCAGCAGCGAGACGTTCGGTCACGAGCAGTACTTC.

The genes are TRBV6-6 and TRBJ1-1; 8 bases are shared with TRBD1. The CDR3 sequence is 15 residues long. V gave up 5 bases and J gave up 1 base; unmatched junction bases: 6. Per the germline V gene, CDR1 is MNHNY and CDR2 is SVGAGI (reference sequence). In DNA form, the CDR3 reads TGTGCCAGCAGTACCTCGGACAGGGCGAACACTGAAGCTTTCTTT. Its translation: CASSTSDRANTEAFF.

The chain has TRBV7-6 and TRBJ2-2; D remains unclear. V was trimmed by 6 bases and J by 2 bases, leaving 7 bases between them. The CDR3 consists of 13 residues. Germline V lookup: CDR1 SGHVS, CDR2 FNYEAQ. The CDR3 reads CASSNSNTGELFF. The CDR3 coding sequence is TGTGCCAGCAGTAACTCCAACACCGGGGAGCTGTTTTTT.